This is a list of T cell receptor beta chains from one sample in a study of blood T cell repertoires in COVID-19. Sequencing used immunoSEQ multiplex PCR; TCRdb keeps in-frame clones, though not all of them. The sample holds tens of thousands of clones, about 90% seen once. Sequenced sample: peripheral blood. The receptors were sampled from a human donor in a cohort sampled during active COVID-19. CDR3s include the opening cysteine and the closing phenylalanine or tryptophan. Fields, in order: CDR3 protein, CDR3 DNA, D gene, V gene, clone size, J gene. The D gene is left open where the match is weak. Size is stated for part of the rows, as once, few or many counts, or as a class when the clone is expanded.

CASSDRGRTGGAKNIQYF | TGTGCCAGCAGTGATAGAGGAAGGACAGGAGGAGCCAAAAACATTCAGTACTTC | TRBD1 | TRBV2 | . | TRBJ2-4
CASSPEGRVTGELFF | TGCGCCAGCAGCCCCGAGGGGAGGGTCACCGGGGAGCTGTTTTTT | TRBD2 | TRBV4-3 | . | TRBJ2-2
CASSLMEGSHRGYTF | TGTGCCAGCAGTTTAATGGAGGGCTCTCACAGAGGCTACACCTTC | . | TRBV28 | . | TRBJ1-2
CASSQQGIVQFF | TGTGCCAGCAGCCAGCAGGGGATTGTGCAGTTCTTC | . | TRBV7-6 | . | TRBJ2-1
CASSLSGFEQYF | TGTGCCAGCAGCTTGTCGGGTTTCGAGCAGTACTTC | . | TRBV5-5 | . | TRBJ2-7
CASRADRVLNQPQHF | TGTGCCAGCAGGGCCGACAGGGTGTTAAATCAGCCCCAGCATTTT | TRBD1 | TRBV2 | . | TRBJ1-5
CASSTGQGNSPLHF | TGTGCCAGTAGTACGGGACAGGGTAATTCACCCCTCCACTTT | TRBD1 | TRBV19 | . | TRBJ1-6
CASSLVGRHTQYF | TGTGCCAGCAGCTTGGTTGGCCGTCATACGCAGTATTTT | . | TRBV5-8 | . | TRBJ2-3
CASSSLGQGGNEQFF | TGTGCCAGCAGTTCCCTTGGACAGGGGGGGAATGAGCAGTTCTTC | TRBD1 | TRBV28 | few | TRBJ2-1
CASSLHGGTNEKLFF | TGTGCCAGCAGCCTCCACGGGGGGACTAATGAAAAACTGTTTTTT | . | TRBV14 | . | TRBJ1-4
CASSERASPAETQYF | TGTGCCAGCAGTGAGCGGGCCTCTCCGGCGGAGACCCAGTACTTC | . | TRBV6-1 | . | TRBJ2-5
CASSMSASVIDTQYF | TGTGCCAGTAGTATGTCCGCTAGCGTTATAGATACGCAGTATTTT | . | TRBV19 | . | TRBJ2-3
CASSVAGRTDTQYF | TGTGCCAGCAGCGTAGCAGGGCGCACAGATACGCAGTATTTT | . | TRBV9 | . | TRBJ2-3
CASSAVSGGTGGAYEQFF | TGTGCCAGCAGCGCCGTATCTGGGGGGACAGGGGGCGCCTATGAGCAGTTCTTC | TRBD1 | TRBV5-5 | . | TRBJ2-1
CSVDRGVGELFF | TGCAGCGTCGACAGGGGTGTCGGGGAGCTGTTTTTT | TRBD1 | TRBV29-1 | . | TRBJ2-2
CASSAGLAHEQFF | TGTGCCAGCAGCGCGGGACTAGCCCATGAGCAGTTCTTC | TRBD2 | TRBV11-2 | once | TRBJ2-1
CASSYSKGAYSPLHF | TGTGCCAGCAGTTACTCGAAGGGGGCTTATTCACCCCTCCACTTT | TRBD1 | TRBV6-5 | . | TRBJ1-6
CASSPVRDRGEQYF | TGTGCCAGCAGTCCAGTCCGGGACAGGGGCGAGCAGTACTTC | TRBD1 | TRBV6-5 | few | TRBJ2-7
CASSQAFSVTQGEQYF | TGTGCCAGCAGCCAAGCATTCTCGGTGACACAGGGCGAGCAGTACTTC | . | TRBV3-1/TRBV3-2 | . | TRBJ2-7
CASSFGTAGDQYF | TGTGCCAGCAGCTTCGGGACAGCTGGTGACCAGTACTTC | TRBD1 | TRBV11-2 | . | TRBJ2-5
CASSPRGAANRGQETQYF | TGTGCCAGCAGCCCACGAGGAGCGGCCAATCGGGGCCAAGAGACCCAGTACTTC | . | TRBV5-4 | . | TRBJ2-5
CASTRGRVYEQYF | TGTGCCAGCACCCGAGGCAGGGTCTACGAGCAGTACTTC | . | TRBV28 | . | TRBJ2-7
CASRAGTNYNEQFF | TGTGCCAGCAGGGCGGGGACTAACTACAATGAGCAGTTCTTC | TRBD2 | TRBV6-5 | few | TRBJ2-1
CASSQGLLLAGDYEQYF | TGCGCCAGCAGCCAGGGACTCCTACTAGCGGGAGACTACGAGCAGTACTTC | TRBD2 | TRBV4-3 | . | TRBJ2-7
CASSRDRNSYEQYF | TGTGCCAGCAGCCGGGACAGGAATTCCTACGAGCAGTACTTC | TRBD1 | TRBV7-2 | . | TRBJ2-7
CASRVGRLSTDTQYF | TGTGCCAGTCGTGTCGGGAGGCTAAGCACAGATACGCAGTATTTT | TRBD2 | TRBV19 | once | TRBJ2-3
CASSMLMNTGELFF | TGTGCCAGTAGTATGCTAATGAACACCGGGGAGCTGTTTTTT | . | TRBV19 | . | TRBJ2-2
CAISAGQPEAPYNEQFF | TGTGCCATCAGTGCTGGACAGCCCGAGGCCCCCTACAATGAGCAGTTCTTC | . | TRBV10-3 | . | TRBJ2-1
CASSLRAGGLSDTQYF | TGTGCCAGCAGCTTAAGGGCGGGAGGTTTGTCAGATACGCAGTATTTT | TRBD2 | TRBV7-2 | once | TRBJ2-3
CASSFQGARETQYF | TGTGCCAGCAGTTTCCAGGGGGCTCGCGAGACCCAGTACTTC | TRBD1 | TRBV28 | . | TRBJ2-5